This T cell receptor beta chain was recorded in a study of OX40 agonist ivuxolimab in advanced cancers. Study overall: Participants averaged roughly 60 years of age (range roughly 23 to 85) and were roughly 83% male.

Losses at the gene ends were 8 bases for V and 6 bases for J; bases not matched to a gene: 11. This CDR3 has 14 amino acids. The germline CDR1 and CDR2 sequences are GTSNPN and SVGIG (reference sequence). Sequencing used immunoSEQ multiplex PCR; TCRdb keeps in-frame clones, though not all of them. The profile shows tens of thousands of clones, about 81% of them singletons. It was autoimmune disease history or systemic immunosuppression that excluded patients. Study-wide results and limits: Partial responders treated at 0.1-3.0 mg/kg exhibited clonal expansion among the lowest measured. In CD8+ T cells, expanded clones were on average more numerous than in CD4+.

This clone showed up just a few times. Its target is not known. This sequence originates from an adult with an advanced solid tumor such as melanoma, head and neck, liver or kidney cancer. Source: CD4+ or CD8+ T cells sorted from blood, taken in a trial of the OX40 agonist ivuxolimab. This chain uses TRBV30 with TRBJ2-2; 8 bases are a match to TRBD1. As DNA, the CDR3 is TGTGCCCACAAGGGACAGGCAATGGCCGGGGAGCTGTTTTTT. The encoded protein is CAHKGQAMAGELFF.